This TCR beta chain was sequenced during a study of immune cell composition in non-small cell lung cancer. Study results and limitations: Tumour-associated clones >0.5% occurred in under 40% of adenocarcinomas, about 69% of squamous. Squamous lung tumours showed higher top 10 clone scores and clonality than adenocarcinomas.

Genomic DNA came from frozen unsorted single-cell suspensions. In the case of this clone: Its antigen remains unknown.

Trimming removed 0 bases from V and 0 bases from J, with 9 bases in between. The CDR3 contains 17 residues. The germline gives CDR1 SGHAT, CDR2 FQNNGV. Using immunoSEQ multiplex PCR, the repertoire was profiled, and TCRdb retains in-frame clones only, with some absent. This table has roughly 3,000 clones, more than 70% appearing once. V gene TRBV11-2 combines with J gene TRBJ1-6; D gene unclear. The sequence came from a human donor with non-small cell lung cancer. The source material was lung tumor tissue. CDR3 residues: CASSLDLGLSYNSPLHF. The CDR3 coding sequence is TGTGCCAGCAGCTTAGATCTGGGCCTCTCCTATAATTCACCCCTCCACTTT.